These 29 T cell receptor beta chains came from one sample sequenced in a study of blood T cell repertoires in COVID-19. Repertoires were generated with immunoSEQ multiplex PCR, while TCRdb's copy carries only in-frame clones and drops some. The data contain 450,000 or so clones, roughly 90% of them singletons. The sequenced sample consisted of peripheral blood. The receptors shown here come from a man aged 18 to 35 with COVID-19, enrolled during active disease.

The rearrangement uses TRBV27 and TRBJ2-1, with D maybe TRBD1 (6 bases). V shed 5 bases and J shed 9 bases, with 17 bases lying between them. The V gene's germline CDR1 is MNHEY and CDR2 SMNVEV (reference sequence). The CDR3 length is 14 residues. This CDR3 reads CASSPGQPLAEQFF. CDR3 in DNA: TGTGCCAGCAGTCCTGGACAGCCTTTAGCTGAGCAGTTCTTC.

The V call is TRBV12-3 or TRBV12-4, the J call TRBJ1-2; 7 nucleotides align to TRBD1. The CDR3 runs 12 residues. V lost 6 bases and J lost 8; bases outside the gene matches: 6. This chain's CDR3 is CASREGQRGYTF. The CDR3 coding sequence is TGTGCCAGCAGGGAGGGACAGCGAGGCTACACCTTC.

This chain uses TRBV3-1 (or the pseudogene TRBV3-2) with TRBJ2-5; 14 bases are a match to TRBD2. Germline V CDR1 and CDR2: LGHDT, YNNKEL (reference sequence). Trimming at V came to 4 bases and at J to 5 bases, leaving 9 bases not matched to a gene. The CDR3 contains 17 residues. CDR3 in DNA: TGTGCCAGCAGCCCCGACGTGGGACTAGCGGGGGTGGAGACCCAGTACTTC. Translation gives CASSPDVGLAGVETQYF.

This chain connects TRBV14 to TRBJ1-3; D is unresolved. Trimming removed 3 bases from V and 0 bases from J, with 6 bases in between. Germline V CDR1 and CDR2: SGHDN, FVKESK. The CDR3 extends over 14 amino acids. The CDR3 DNA sequence: TGTGCCAGCAGCCAGCAGTCCTCTGGAAACACCATATATTTT. Encoded protein: CASSQQSSGNTIYF.

As regards this clone: This sample includes further DNA sequences coding for the same CDR3. The chain recombines TRBV30 with TRBJ2-1; D call uncertain. Germline lookup yields CDR1 GTSNPN and CDR2 SVGIG (reference sequence). Between the trimmed V and J ends, which lost 0 bases and 9 bases, there was a span of 6 bases. This CDR3 comprises 11 residues. The CDR3 protein is CAWSVSGEQFF. As DNA, the CDR3 is TGTGCCTGGAGTGTATCCGGTGAGCAGTTCTTC.

The chain links TRBV24-1 to TRBJ2-1, with TRBD2 matching 9 bases. The CDR3 is 14 amino acids. The J segment lost 1 base and the V segment lost 9 bases, leaving 3 bases of the junction unmatched. Per the germline V gene, CDR1 is KGHDR and CDR2 is SFDVKD. The CDR3 sequence: CATETSGSYNEQFF. In DNA, the CDR3 is TGTGCCACCGAGACTAGCGGTTCCTACAATGAGCAGTTCTTC.

The chain uses TRBV27 and TRBJ2-7; 11 positions match TRBD1. Trimming cost V 5 bases and J 3 bases; bases outside gene matches: 3. This CDR3 region has 14 residues. The germline gives CDR1 MNHEY, CDR2 SMNVEV (reference sequence). CDR3 sequence: CASSTGTGGYEQYF. The DNA of the CDR3 is TGTGCCAGCAGTACCGGGACAGGGGGCTACGAGCAGTACTTC.

The CDR3 DNA follows: TGTGCCACCAGTGATTTACCAGGGGGTGAGAGTGGCTACACCTTC. This translates into CATSDLPGGESGYTF. The V call is TRBV24-1, the J call TRBJ1-2; 7 bases map to TRBD1. From germline, CDR1 is KGHDR and CDR2 SFDVKD. J gave up 7 bases and V 1 base, and 8 bases lay outside the gene matches. The CDR3 spans 15 residues.

In this sample, this clone turned up once. V is TRBV7-9 and J is TRBJ2-3; 7 nucleotides agree with TRBD2. V trimming: 3 bases; J trimming: 6 bases; junction bases outside the gene matches: 9. Germline CDR1 SEHNR, CDR2 FQNEAQ (reference sequence). This CDR3 spans 15 amino acids. CDR3 bases: TGTGCCAGCAGCTTGACTAGTTTGGGAGGGGATACGCAGTATTTT. Translated: CASSLTSLGGDTQYF.

The chain is built from TRBV23-1 and TRBJ2-1, with 13 bases identical to TRBD2. TRBV23-1 is an ORF, with its function uncertain. The CDR3 runs to 15 residues. After removal of 4 bases from V and 10 bases from J, the junction contained 7 bases not matched to a gene. CDR3 amino acids: CASSPQLAGGQEQFF. In nucleotides, the CDR3 is TGCGCCAGCAGTCCTCAACTAGCGGGGGGGCAGGAGCAGTTCTTC.

The chain links TRBV4-1 to TRBJ2-1; possibly TRBD2 for D (5 bases). The germline V gene has CDR1 MGHRA and CDR2 YSYEKL. The CDR3 totals 17 residues. V was cut by 1 base and J by 0 bases, with 13 bases left in between. The CDR3 spells CASSQGTGISSYNEQFF. The CDR3 nucleotides are TGCGCCAGCAGCCAAGGAACCGGGATTAGCTCCTACAATGAGCAGTTCTTC.

The chain recombines TRBV5-1 with TRBJ2-1; D remains unclear. The length of the CDR3 is 15 residues. V was clipped by 2 bases and J by 9 bases, with 18 bases between them. The germline V gene has CDR1 SGHRS and CDR2 YFSETQ. CDR3 coding DNA: TGCGCCAGCAGCTTCGGTATTCGGGTAGGTAGTGAGCAGTTCTTC. It encodes CASSFGIRVGSEQFF. The complete variable domain, with remaining parts taken from reference TRBV5-1 and TRBJ2-1, reads KAGVTQTPRYLIKTRGQQVTLSCSPISGHRSVSWYQQTPGQGLQFLFEYFSETQRNKGNFPGRFSGRQFSNSRSEMNVSTLELGDSALYLCASSFGIRVGSEQFFGPGTRLTVL.

The chain joins TRBV29-1 to TRBJ2-5, with 7 bases lining up with TRBD2. CDR1 and CDR2 (germline): SQVTM, ANQGSEA. V lost 7 bases, J lost 5 bases, and 7 bases stayed unmatched. The CDR3 extends over 12 amino acids. The CDR3 DNA reads TGCAGCGCCCGATCCGGGAGGGAGACCCAGTACTTC. This sequence encodes CSARSGRETQYF.

The V call is TRBV30, the J call TRBJ2-1, with TRBD2 identical over 9 bases. This CDR3 spans 15 amino acids. The V segment lost 3 bases and the J segment 4 bases; nucleotides outside the gene matches: 7. Per the germline V gene, CDR1 is GTSNPN and CDR2 is SVGIG (reference sequence). The CDR3 here is CAWRRPSGIYNEQFF. The CDR3 nucleotides are TGTGCCTGGAGAAGGCCTAGCGGGATTTACAATGAGCAGTTCTTC.

The genes are TRBV30 and TRBJ2-7; 7 positions agree with TRBD1. Germline V CDR1 and CDR2: GTSNPN, SVGIG (reference sequence). The V segment lost 2 bases and the J segment 2 bases; nucleotides outside the gene matches: 6. CDR3 size: 14 residues. CDR3 residues: CAWSIDRVAYEQYF. The CDR3 DNA sequence: TGTGCCTGGAGTATCGACAGGGTGGCCTACGAGCAGTACTTC.

The rearrangement links TRBV2 to TRBJ1-4; no definite D call. The CDR3 extends over 14 amino acids. Deletions cut 4 bases from V and 6 bases from J, with 12 bases between. Germline V gives CDR1 SNHLY, CDR2 FYNNEI. CDR3 nucleotides: TGTGCCAGCAGTGGACGAGTGAGGGATGAAAAACTGTTTTTT. This gives the protein CASSGRVRDEKLFF.

This chain's CDR3 is CASSTANTEAFF. The CDR3 coding sequence is TGTGCCAGCAGTACAGCGAACACTGAAGCTTTCTTT. The rearrangement links TRBV28 to TRBJ1-1; D not resolved. The CDR3 consists of 12 residues. The V gene lost 5 bases and the J gene lost 1 base, with 5 bases spanning the gap. Germline-derived CDR1 and CDR2 are MDHEN and SYDVKM.

This clone has just a few counts. The chain's CDR3 is CATLKLFF. The CDR3 region has the DNA TGCGCCACACTTAAACTGTTTTTT. The V and J genes are TRBV23-1 and TRBJ1-4, with D hard to call. TRBV23-1 is an open reading frame, and its role is uncertain. Deletions cut 10 bases from V and 11 bases from J, with 5 bases between. The CDR3 loop spans 8 amino acids.

This clone was found once. The chain is built from TRBV3-1 (or the pseudogene TRBV3-2) and TRBJ1-5; 8 nucleotides match TRBD1. The CDR3 spans 16 residues. Germline CDR1 is LGHDT and CDR2 is YNNKEL (reference sequence). The J segment lost 0 bases and the V segment lost 4 bases, leaving 5 bases of the junction unmatched. CDR3 sequence: CASSLGTGHSNQPQHF. The CDR3 nucleotides read TGTGCCAGCAGCCTAGGGACAGGTCATAGCAATCAGCCCCAGCATTTT.

CDR3: CASSGHSNVGNQPQHF. As DNA, the CDR3 is TGTGCCAGCAGTGGACACTCCAACGTGGGCAATCAGCCCCAGCATTTT. V usage is TRBV6-1 and J usage is TRBJ1-5; D is undetermined. V was trimmed by 4 bases and J by 2 bases, leaving 15 bases between them. The CDR3 is made up of 16 amino acids. Germline lookup yields CDR1 MNHNS and CDR2 SASEGT.

This chain joins TRBV7-9 and TRBJ2-7; 7 nucleotides agree with TRBD1. The CDR3 has 14 amino acids. Germline CDR1 SEHNR, CDR2 FQNEAQ (reference sequence). With 5 bases clipped from V and 2 bases from J, the junction kept 6 bases outside the gene matches. CDR3 amino acids: CASSRRQGPYEQYF. CDR3 nucleotides: TGTGCCAGCAGCAGGCGACAGGGTCCCTACGAGCAGTACTTC.

This clone was seen only once. The DNA for the CDR3 is TGTGCCAGCACAAGAATGGGAGACGTCGGCGGGGAGCTGTTTTTT. Protein: CASTRMGDVGGELFF. The rearrangement links TRBV25-1 to TRBJ2-2; perhaps TRBD2 as D (5 bases). Trimming removed 7 bases at V and 7 bases at J, with 19 bases between. This CDR3 has 15 residues. From germline, CDR1 is MGHDK and CDR2 SYGVNS.

The genes are TRBV5-1 and TRBJ2-2; 13 bases match TRBD2. This CDR3 spans 16 amino acids. The V and J ends lost 4 bases and 4 bases, in that order; junction bases with no gene match: 4. Germline V gene data show CDR1 as SGHRS and CDR2 as YFSETQ. The CDR3 DNA reads TGCGCCAGCAGCCCATGGACTAGCGGGGGCACCGGGGAGCTGTTTTTT. As protein: CASSPWTSGGTGELFF.

The rearrangement uses TRBV12-5 and TRBJ2-1; 12 bases agree with TRBD2. V shed 5 bases, J shed 6 bases, and the junction held 2 bases outside the gene matches. This CDR3 spans 14 amino acids. Germline CDR1 LGHNT, CDR2 FRNRAP. As DNA, the CDR3 is TGTGCTAGTGGTCCGGGACTAGCGGGCAATGAGCAGTTCTTC. Protein: CASGPGLAGNEQFF.

Here the CDR3 reads CASSQALQQGRGYTF. The CDR3 DNA is TGCGCCAGCAGCCAAGCCCTTCAACAGGGACGTGGCTACACCTTC. The chain is built from TRBV4-1 and TRBJ1-2; TRBD1 might be the D (6 bases). Germline V gene data show CDR1 as MGHRA and CDR2 as YSYEKL. V dropped 1 base and J dropped 7 bases, with 16 bases sitting between them. There are 15 residues in the CDR3.

This clone was recorded only once. J is TRBJ1-2 and V is TRBV2; 8 bases are a match to TRBD1. The CDR3 loop spans 16 amino acids. Germline V lookup: CDR1 SNHLY, CDR2 FYNNEI. Losses at the gene ends were 0 bases for V and 4 bases for J; bases not matched to a gene: 7. The chain's CDR3 is CASSEAWTGFAYGYTF. CDR3 sequence (DNA): TGTGCCAGCAGTGAAGCCTGGACAGGGTTTGCCTATGGCTACACCTTC.

DNA of the CDR3: TGCGCCAGCAGCCCAGGGTTTTCAACTAATGAAAAACTGTTTTTT. This gives the protein CASSPGFSTNEKLFF. V usage is TRBV4-1 and J usage is TRBJ1-4, with a possible D match to TRBD1 (5 bases). The germline V gene has CDR1 MGHRA and CDR2 YSYEKL. The germline V and J ends were trimmed by 4 bases and 0 bases, with 9 bases remaining between them. The CDR3 covers 15 residues.

This chain links TRBV7-9 with TRBJ1-2; 7 bases line up with TRBD1. The CDR3 totals 19 residues. After removal of 4 bases from V and 0 bases from J, the junction contained 17 bases not matched to a gene. Germline loops: CDR1 SEHNR, CDR2 FQNEAQ (reference sequence). CDR3 region: CASSSILHGQASTNYGYTF. In DNA, the CDR3 is TGTGCCAGCAGCTCCATCCTACATGGACAGGCCTCTACTAACTATGGCTACACCTTC.

The rearrangement joins TRBV6-5 to TRBJ2-7; D might be TRBD1 (6 bases). The V gene lost 6 bases and the J gene lost 2 bases, with 11 bases spanning the gap. The CDR3 is 13 amino acids. Germline assignment: CDR1 MNHEY and CDR2 SVGAGI. The CDR3 region is CASSPDSAYEQYF. Written as DNA, the CDR3 is TGTGCCAGCAGCCCGGACAGTGCCTACGAGCAGTACTTC.